This T cell receptor (beta chain) was captured in a study of blood T cell repertoires in COVID-19. Study overall: Collection of acute and convalescent COVID-19 samples took place in the United States, Italy and Spain.

Trimming stripped 5 bases from V and 5 bases from J, with 16 bases between. The CDR3 loop spans 14 amino acids. Germline values: CDR1 MDHEN, CDR2 SYDVKM. Original data processing: By means of reference gene primer amplification, nucleated cell counts were estimated. Sequencing used immunoSEQ multiplex PCR; TCRdb keeps in-frame clones, though not all of them. The D gene and trimming were derived from the DNA, and the V and J assignments and clone size from that table. Found here are roughly 500,000 clones, 70% to 90% of them singletons; the top ten hold about 3.2%. This clone appeared a few times. The receptor's source is a human donor in a cohort sampled during active COVID-19. The sample taken for sequencing was peripheral blood. The chain joins TRBV28 to TRBJ2-7, with a weak D call TRBD2 (6 bases). The CDR3 region has the DNA TGTGCCAGCAGTCCGACTAGAACAGGTAACGAGCAGTACTTC. The encoded protein is CASSPTRTGNEQYF.